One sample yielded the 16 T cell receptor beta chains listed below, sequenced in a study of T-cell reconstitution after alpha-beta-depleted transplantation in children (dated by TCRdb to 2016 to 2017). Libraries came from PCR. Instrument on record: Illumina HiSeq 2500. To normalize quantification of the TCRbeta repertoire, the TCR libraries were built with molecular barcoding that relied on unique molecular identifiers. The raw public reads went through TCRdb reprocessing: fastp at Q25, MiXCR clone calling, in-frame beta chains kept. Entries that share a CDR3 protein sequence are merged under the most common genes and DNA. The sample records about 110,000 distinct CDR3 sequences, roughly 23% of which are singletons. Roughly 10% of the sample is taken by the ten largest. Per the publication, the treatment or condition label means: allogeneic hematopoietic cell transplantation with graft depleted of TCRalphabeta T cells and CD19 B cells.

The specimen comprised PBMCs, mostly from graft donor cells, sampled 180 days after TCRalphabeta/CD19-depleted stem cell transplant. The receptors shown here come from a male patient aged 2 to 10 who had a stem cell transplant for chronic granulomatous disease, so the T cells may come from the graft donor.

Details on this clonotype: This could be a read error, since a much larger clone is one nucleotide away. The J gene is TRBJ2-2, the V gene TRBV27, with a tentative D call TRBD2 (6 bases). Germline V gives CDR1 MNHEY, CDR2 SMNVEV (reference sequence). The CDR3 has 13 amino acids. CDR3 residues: CASSGLLGGVLFF. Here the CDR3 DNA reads TGTGCCAGCAGTGGACTACTTGGCGGGGTGCTGTTTTTT.

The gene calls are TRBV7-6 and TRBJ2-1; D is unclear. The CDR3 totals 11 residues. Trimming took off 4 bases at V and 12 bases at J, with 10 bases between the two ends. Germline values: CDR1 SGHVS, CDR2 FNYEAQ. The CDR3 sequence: CASSSSTGQFF. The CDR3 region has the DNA TGTGCCAGCAGCTCCTCCACGGGGCAGTTCTTC.

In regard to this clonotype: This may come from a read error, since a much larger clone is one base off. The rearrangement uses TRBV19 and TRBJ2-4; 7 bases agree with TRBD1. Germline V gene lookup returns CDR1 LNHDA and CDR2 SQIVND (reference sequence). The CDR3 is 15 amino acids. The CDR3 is CASSGTDLAKNSQYF. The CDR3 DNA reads TGTGCCAGTAGCGGGACAGATCTAGCCAAAAACAGTCAGTACTTC.

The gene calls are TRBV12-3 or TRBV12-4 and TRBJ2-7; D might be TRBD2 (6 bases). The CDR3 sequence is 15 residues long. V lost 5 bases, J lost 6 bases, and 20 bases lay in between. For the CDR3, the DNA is TGTGCCAGCAGTCTCAAGGGTTCCGGGAGTGCCGAGCAGTACTTC. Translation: CASSLKGSGSAEQYF.

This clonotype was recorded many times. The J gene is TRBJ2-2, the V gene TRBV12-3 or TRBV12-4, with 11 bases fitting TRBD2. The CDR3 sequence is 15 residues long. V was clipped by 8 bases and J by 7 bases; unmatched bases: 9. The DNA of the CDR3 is TGTGCCAGCCTCCTAGCGGGAGGTGGGAACGGGGAGCTGTTTTTT. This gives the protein CASLLAGGGNGELFF.

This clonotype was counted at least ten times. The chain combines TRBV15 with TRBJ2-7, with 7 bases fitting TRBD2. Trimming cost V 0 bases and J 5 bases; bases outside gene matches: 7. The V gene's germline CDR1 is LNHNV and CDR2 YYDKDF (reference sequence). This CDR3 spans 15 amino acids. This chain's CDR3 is CATSREQGLWDEQYF. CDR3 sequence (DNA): TGTGCCACCAGCAGAGAGCAGGGACTATGGGACGAGCAGTACTTC. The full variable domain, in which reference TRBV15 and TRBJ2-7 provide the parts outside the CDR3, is DAMVIQNPRYQVTQFGKPVTLSCSQTLNHNVMYWYQQKSSQAPKLLFHYYDKDFNNEADTPDNFQSRRPNTSFCFLDIRSPGLGDTAMYLCATSREQGLWDEQYFGPGTRLTVT.

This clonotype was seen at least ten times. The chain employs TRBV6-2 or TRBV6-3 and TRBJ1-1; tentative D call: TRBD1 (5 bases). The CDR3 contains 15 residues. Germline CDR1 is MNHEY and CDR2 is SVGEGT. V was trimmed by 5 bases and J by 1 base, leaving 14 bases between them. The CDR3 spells CASSPGASRNTEAFF. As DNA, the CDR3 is TGTGCCAGCAGTCCCGGGGCCAGCCGGAACACTGAAGCTTTCTTT.

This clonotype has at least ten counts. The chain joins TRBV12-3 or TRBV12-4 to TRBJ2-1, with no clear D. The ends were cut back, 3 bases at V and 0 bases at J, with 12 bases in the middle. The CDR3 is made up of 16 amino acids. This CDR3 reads CASSFVSQSSYNEQFF. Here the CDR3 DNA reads TGTGCCAGCAGTTTCGTCTCTCAGAGCTCCTACAATGAGCAGTTCTTC.

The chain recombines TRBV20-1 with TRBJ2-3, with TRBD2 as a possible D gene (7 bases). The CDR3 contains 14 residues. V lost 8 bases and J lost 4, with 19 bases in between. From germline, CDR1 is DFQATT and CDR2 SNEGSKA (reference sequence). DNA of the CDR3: TGCAGTTTCAGGGGCGGGGGTGGAGCAGATACGCAGTATTTT. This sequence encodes CSFRGGGGADTQYF.

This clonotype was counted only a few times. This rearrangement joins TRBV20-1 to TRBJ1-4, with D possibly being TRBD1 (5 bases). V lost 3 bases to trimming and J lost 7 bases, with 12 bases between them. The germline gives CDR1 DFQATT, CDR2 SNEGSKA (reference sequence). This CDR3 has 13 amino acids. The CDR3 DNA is TGCAGTGCTAGCCGGGACCGAGGTGAAAAACTGTTTTTT. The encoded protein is CSASRDRGEKLFF.

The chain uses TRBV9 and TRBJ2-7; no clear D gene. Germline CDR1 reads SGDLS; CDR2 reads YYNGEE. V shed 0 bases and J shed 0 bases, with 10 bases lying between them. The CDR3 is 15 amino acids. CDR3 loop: CASSVGPSISYEQYF. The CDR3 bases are TGTGCCAGCAGCGTAGGGCCCAGCATCTCCTACGAGCAGTACTTC.

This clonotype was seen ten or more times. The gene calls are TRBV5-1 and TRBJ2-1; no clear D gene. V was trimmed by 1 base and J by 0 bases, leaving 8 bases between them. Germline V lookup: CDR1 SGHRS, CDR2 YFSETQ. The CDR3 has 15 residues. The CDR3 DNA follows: TGCGCCAGCAGCTTGCAGGTTAGCTCCTACAATGAGCAGTTCTTC. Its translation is CASSLQVSSYNEQFF. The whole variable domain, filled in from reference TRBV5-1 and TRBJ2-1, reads KAGVTQTPRYLIKTRGQQVTLSCSPISGHRSVSWYQQTPGQGLQFLFEYFSETQRNKGNFPGRFSGRQFSNSRSEMNVSTLELGDSALYLCASSLQVSSYNEQFFGPGTRLTVL.

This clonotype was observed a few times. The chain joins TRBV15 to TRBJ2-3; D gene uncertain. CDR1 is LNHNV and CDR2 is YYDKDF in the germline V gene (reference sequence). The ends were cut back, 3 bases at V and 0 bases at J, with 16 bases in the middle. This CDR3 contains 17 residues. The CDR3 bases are TGTGCCACCAGCAGTCGCCTGGACGGAACTAGCACAGATACGCAGTATTTT. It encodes CATSSRLDGTSTDTQYF.

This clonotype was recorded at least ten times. The CDR3 DNA reads TGCAGTGCAGACAAGGGACAGGGGTGGACCGGGGAGCTGTTTTTT. Protein: CSADKGQGWTGELFF. This chain links TRBV20-1 with TRBJ2-2; 10 bases line up with TRBD1. Germline trimming cut 6 bases from V and 5 bases from J; bases unmatched to any gene: 9. The CDR3 loop spans 15 amino acids. Germline values: CDR1 DFQATT, CDR2 SNEGSKA (reference sequence).

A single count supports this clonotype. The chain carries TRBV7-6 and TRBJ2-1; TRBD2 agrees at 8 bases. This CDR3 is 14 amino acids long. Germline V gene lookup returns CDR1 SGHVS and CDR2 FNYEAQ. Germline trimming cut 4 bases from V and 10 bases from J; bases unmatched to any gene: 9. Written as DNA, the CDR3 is TGTGCCAGCAGCTCCATACCTACTAGCGGCGAGCAGTTCTTC. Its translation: CASSSIPTSGEQFF.

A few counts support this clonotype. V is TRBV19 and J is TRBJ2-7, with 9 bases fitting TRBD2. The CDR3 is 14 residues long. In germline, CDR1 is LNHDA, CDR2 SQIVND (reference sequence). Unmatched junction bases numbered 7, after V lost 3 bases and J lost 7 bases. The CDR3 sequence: CASSMIAGVGEQYF. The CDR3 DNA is TGTGCCAGTAGTATGATAGCGGGAGTAGGGGAGCAGTACTTC.